This T cell receptor (beta chain) was sequenced during a study of T cells after yellow fever vaccination. V lost 4 bases to trimming and J lost 6 bases; unmatched junction nucleotides: 11. CDR3 length: 14 amino acids. Germline assignment: CDR1 SQVTM and CDR2 ANQGSEA. This clonotype was picked up a small number of times. TCRdb called the 5' RACE reads again in MiXCR, with one record for every CDR3 protein. Of under 300,000 distinct CDR3 sequences in the sample, around 13% were seen once. The clonotype comes from a man aged 30-40 years who received the YFV17D yellow fever vaccine. This chain connects TRBV29-1 to TRBJ2-7, with 8 bases lining up with TRBD2. The specimen comprised CD4+ T cells sorted from PBMCs, sampled 45 days after the yellow fever booster vaccination. Here the CDR3 DNA reads TGCAGCGTTGTAGCGGGACTTCAGGTCGGCGAGCAGTACTTC. Protein: CSVVAGLQVGEQYF.